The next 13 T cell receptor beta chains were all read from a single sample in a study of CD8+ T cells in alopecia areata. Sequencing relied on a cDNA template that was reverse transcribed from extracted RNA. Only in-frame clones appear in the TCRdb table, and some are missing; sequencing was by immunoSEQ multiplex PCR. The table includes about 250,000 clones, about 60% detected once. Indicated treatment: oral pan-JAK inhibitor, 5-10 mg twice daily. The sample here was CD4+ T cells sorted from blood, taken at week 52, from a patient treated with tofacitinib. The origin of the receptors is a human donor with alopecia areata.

The CDR3 DNA sequence: TGCAGCGTTGCAGGGACTAGCAATCAGCCCCAGCATTTT. It is translated as CSVAGTSNQPQHF. The chain links TRBV29-1 to TRBJ1-5; TRBD1 is a possible D gene (5 bases). V was cut by 4 bases and J by 0 bases, with 7 bases left in between. This CDR3 has 13 amino acids. CDR1 SQVTM and CDR2 ANQGSEA come from the germline V gene.

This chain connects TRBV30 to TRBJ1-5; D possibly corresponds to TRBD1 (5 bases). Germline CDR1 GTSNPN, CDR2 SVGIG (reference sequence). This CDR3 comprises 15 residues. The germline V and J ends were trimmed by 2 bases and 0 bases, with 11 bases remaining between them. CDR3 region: CAWSLGAHSNQPQHF. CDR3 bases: TGTGCCTGGAGTCTCGGGGCCCATAGCAATCAGCCCCAGCATTTT.

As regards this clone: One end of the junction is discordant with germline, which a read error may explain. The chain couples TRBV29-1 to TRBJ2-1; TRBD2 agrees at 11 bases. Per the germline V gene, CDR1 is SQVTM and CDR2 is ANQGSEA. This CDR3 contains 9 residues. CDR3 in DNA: TGCAGCGTCGAGACTAGCGGGGTCTTC. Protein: CSVETSGVF.

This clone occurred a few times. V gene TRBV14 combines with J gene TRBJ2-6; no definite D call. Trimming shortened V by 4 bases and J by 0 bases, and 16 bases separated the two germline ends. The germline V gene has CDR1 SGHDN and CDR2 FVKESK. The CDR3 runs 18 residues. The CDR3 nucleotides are TGTGCCAGCAGCCGTATCCTTGACTCAAGCTCTGGGGCCAACGTCCTGACTTTC. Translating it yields CASSRILDSSSGANVLTF.

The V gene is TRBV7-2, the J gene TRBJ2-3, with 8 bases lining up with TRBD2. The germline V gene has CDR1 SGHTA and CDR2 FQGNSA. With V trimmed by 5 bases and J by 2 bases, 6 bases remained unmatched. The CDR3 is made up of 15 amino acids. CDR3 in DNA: TGTGCCAGCAGCCATAGCGGGGACCACACAGATACGCAGTATTTT. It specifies CASSHSGDHTDTQYF.

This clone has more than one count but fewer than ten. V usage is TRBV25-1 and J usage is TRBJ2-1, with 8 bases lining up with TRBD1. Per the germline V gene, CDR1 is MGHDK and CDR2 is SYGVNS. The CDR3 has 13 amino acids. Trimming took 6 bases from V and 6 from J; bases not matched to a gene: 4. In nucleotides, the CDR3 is TGTGCCAGCAGGGACAGGGAAGTCAATGAGCAGTTCTTC. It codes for CASRDREVNEQFF.

The chain's CDR3 is CAWTADRWSGGYTF. CDR3 DNA sequence: TGTGCCTGGACGGCGGACAGGTGGTCCGGTGGCTACACCTTC. V gene TRBV30 combines with J gene TRBJ1-2; 7 bases are shared with TRBD1. The CDR3 is made up of 14 amino acids. Looked up from germline, CDR1 is GTSNPN and CDR2 is SVGIG (reference sequence). V lost 4 bases to trimming and J lost 7 bases; unmatched junction nucleotides: 12.

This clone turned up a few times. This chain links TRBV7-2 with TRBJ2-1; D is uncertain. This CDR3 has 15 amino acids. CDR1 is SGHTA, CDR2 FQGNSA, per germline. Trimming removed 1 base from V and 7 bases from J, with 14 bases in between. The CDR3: CASSLGLASQNEQFF. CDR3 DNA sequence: TGTGCCAGCAGCTTAGGCCTGGCTTCTCAGAATGAGCAGTTCTTC.

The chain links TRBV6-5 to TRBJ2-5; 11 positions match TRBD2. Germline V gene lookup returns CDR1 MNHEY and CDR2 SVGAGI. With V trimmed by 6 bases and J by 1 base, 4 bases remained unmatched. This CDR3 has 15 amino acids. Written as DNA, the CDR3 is TGTGCCAGCAGCCGACTAGCGGGGTTCCAAGAGACCCAGTACTTC. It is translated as CASSRLAGFQETQYF.

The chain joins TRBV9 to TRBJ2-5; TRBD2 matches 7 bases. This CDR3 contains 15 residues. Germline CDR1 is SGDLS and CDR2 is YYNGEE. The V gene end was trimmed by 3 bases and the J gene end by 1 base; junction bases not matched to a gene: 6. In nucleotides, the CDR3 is TGTGCCAGCAGCGCCCTAGCGGCTCCCCAAGAGACCCAGTACTTC. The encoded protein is CASSALAAPQETQYF.

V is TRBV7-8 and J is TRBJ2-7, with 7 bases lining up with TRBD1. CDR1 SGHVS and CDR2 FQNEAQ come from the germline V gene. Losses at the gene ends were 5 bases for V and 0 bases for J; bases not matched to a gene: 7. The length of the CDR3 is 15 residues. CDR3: CASSLQTGSSYEQYF. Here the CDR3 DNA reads TGTGCCAGCAGCCTCCAGACAGGGAGCTCCTACGAGCAGTACTTC. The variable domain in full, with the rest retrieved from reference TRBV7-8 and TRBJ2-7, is GAGVSQSPRYKVAKRGQDVALRCDPISGHVSLFWYQQALGQGPEFLTYFQNEAQLDKSGLPSDRFFAERPEGSVSTLKIQRTQQEDSAVYLCASSLQTGSSYEQYFGPGTRLTVT.

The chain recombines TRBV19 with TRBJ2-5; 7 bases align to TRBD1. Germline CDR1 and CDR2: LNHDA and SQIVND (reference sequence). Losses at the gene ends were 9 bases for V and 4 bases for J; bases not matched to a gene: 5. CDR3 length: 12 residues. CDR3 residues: CASLGQVETQYF. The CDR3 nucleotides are TGTGCCAGCCTTGGACAGGTAGAGACCCAGTACTTC.

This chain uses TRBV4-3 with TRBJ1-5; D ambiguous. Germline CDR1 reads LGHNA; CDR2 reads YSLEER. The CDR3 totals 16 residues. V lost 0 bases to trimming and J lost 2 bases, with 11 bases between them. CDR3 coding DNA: TGCGCCAGCAGCCAAGATGCCGGCGCCGGCAATCAGCCCCAGCATTTT. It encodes CASSQDAGAGNQPQHF.